These 4 T cell receptor beta chains were all obtained from the same sample, sequenced in a study of cytomegalovirus exposure and HLA in healthy donors listed by TCRdb under 2017. To prepare the library, the immunoSEQ multiplex PCR assay was applied. For the multiplex PCR, a mixture combining 60 forward primers for TCR Vbeta segments and 13 reverse primers for TCR Jbeta segments was used. TCRdb mirrors the immuneACCESS table, restricted to in-frame sequences. Some clones are absent from its copies; in checked studies, under half trace to an unresolved V gene, and the reason for the others is unknown. The sample has 200,000 or so clones on record. The top ten clonotypes cover 0.65% to 0.75% of the sample. The source material was PBMCs. The receptors come from a boy aged 5-17 years in good health and CMV-seronegative.

The J gene is TRBJ2-3, the V gene TRBV4-1, with 9 bases fitting TRBD1. Germline V gene sequence: CDR1 MGHRA, CDR2 YSYEKL. This CDR3 has 16 amino acids. The J segment lost 6 bases and the V segment lost 0 bases, leaving 7 bases of the junction unmatched. CDR3 coding DNA: TGCGCCAGCAGCCAAGATCGGACAGGGGTCGAGGATACGCAGTATTTT. The encoded protein is CASSQDRTGVEDTQYF.

The chain combines TRBV9 with TRBJ2-3; D call uncertain. CDR3 size: 12 residues. The V end lost 1 base, the J end lost 4 bases, and 4 bases lay between the germline ends. Germline V gene sequence: CDR1 SGDLS, CDR2 YYNGEE. The CDR3 here is CASSVIADTQYF. CDR3 DNA: TGTGCCAGCAGCGTAATAGCAGATACGCAGTATTTT.

The chain recombines TRBV7-9 with TRBJ1-5; 9 nucleotides agree with TRBD1. V lost 5 bases and J lost 4; bases outside the gene matches: 3. The CDR3 loop spans 14 amino acids. Looked up from germline, CDR1 is SEHNR and CDR2 is FQNEAQ (reference sequence). CDR3 bases: TGTGCCAGCAGCCAGGGACAGGGAAATCAGCCCCAGCATTTT. It yields the protein CASSQGQGNQPQHF.

The V gene is TRBV30, the J gene TRBJ2-5; D is uncertain. Germline CDR1 GTSNPN, CDR2 SVGIG (reference sequence). The CDR3 loop spans 11 amino acids. V was pared by 4 bases and J by 4 bases, with 7 bases between. The CDR3 nucleotides are TGTGCCTGGACGTATTCAGAGACCCAGTACTTC. Its translation: CAWTYSETQYF. Combining the CDR3 with reference TRBV30 and TRBJ2-5 gives the whole variable domain SQTIHQWPATLVQPVGSPLSLECTVEGTSNPNLYWYRQAAGRGLQLLFYSVGIGQISSEVPQNLSASRPQDRQFILSSKKLLLSDSGFYLCAWTYSETQYFGPGTRLLVL.